The sequence of this TCR beta chain was determined in a study of identical twins. Only a few counts were recorded for this clonotype. The antigen remains undetermined. CDR1 is MDHEN and CDR2 is SYDVKM in the germline V gene. With V trimmed by 7 bases and J by 0 bases, 8 bases remained unmatched. The CDR3 length is 16 residues. Regarding the study as a whole: Potential partial confounding of zero-insertion analyses by invariant MAIT and iNKT cells was noted.

TCRdb used MiXCR to reprocess the 5' RACE reads, holding one entry per CDR3 protein. The sample carries fewer than 500,000 distinct CDR3 sequences, roughly an eighth recorded once. These same records also appear under a second study, on yellow fever vaccine responses in identical twins.

The sample comprised CD4+ T cells sorted from blood. This sequence was found in a woman younger than 35 in good health. The chain is built from TRBV28 and TRBJ2-1; TRBD2 aligns across 8 bases. The CDR3 DNA follows: TGTGCCAGCAACCCAACGGGAGGGAGCTCCTACAATGAGCAGTTCTTC. Its protein product is CASNPTGGSSYNEQFF.